The 18 T cell receptor beta chains listed next were all sequenced from one sample in a study of control samples from healthy donors and cancer patients. Assay: immunoSEQ multiplex PCR; the TCRdb copy retains only in-frame clones and omits some. In the table there are 70,000 to 100,000 clones, 80% to 90% of which are singletons. Material: PBMCs. These receptors were taken from a woman aged 60-75 years with head and neck cancer.

The chain carries TRBV4-2 and TRBJ2-2, with 15 bases fitting TRBD2. V lost 4 bases, J lost 1 base, and 4 bases stayed unmatched. The CDR3 sequence is 18 residues long. In germline, CDR1 is LGHNA, CDR2 YNFKEQ. The CDR3 region is CASSPGLAGGQNTGELFF. The CDR3 region has the DNA TGTGCCAGCAGCCCGGGACTAGCGGGAGGACAGAACACCGGGGAGCTGTTTTTT.

CDR3 amino acids: CASSMRQDRSEYF. In DNA form, the CDR3 reads TGTGCCAGCAGCATGCGGCAAGACAGGTCTGAGTACTTC. The chain recombines TRBV5-4 with TRBJ2-4, with D possibly being TRBD1 (6 bases). Looked up from germline, CDR1 is SGHNT and CDR2 is YYREEE (reference sequence). Trimming left V 4 bases short and J 14 bases short, with 19 bases between. This CDR3 contains 13 residues.

J is TRBJ2-7 and V is TRBV19, with 8 bases matching TRBD2. Germline loops: CDR1 LNHDA, CDR2 SQIVND (reference sequence). V was pared by 5 bases and J by 3 bases, with 6 bases of the junction left unmatched. This CDR3 is 14 amino acids long. As DNA, the CDR3 is TGTGCCAGTAGTTCGGGGGGGATCTTCTACGAGCAGTACTTC. Translating it yields CASSSGGIFYEQYF. Using reference TRBV19 and TRBJ2-7 for the parts outside the CDR3, the full variable domain is DGGITQSPKYLFRKEGQNVTLSCEQNLNHDAMYWYRQDPGQGLRLIYYSQIVNDFQKGDIAEGYSVSREKKESFPLTVTSAQKNPTAFYLCASSSGGIFYEQYFGPGTRLTVT.

The genes are TRBV29-1 and TRBJ2-7; no reliable D call. The germline V and J ends were trimmed by 6 bases and 0 bases, with 15 bases remaining between them. The CDR3 length is 14 residues. The V gene's germline CDR1 is SQVTM and CDR2 ANQGSEA. The CDR3, as DNA: TGCAGCGTAAAAGATGCCCCTAGCTCCTACGAGCAGTACTTC. Translated, it gives CSVKDAPSSYEQYF.

V is TRBV27 and J is TRBJ2-7; no clear D gene. Germline V gene lookup returns CDR1 MNHEY and CDR2 SMNVEV (reference sequence). The CDR3 runs 14 residues. With 7 bases removed from V and 3 bases from J, the gap between germline ends came to 16 bases. The CDR3 region is CASTSLSGDYEQYF. The CDR3 DNA sequence: TGTGCCAGCACTTCCCTAAGTGGGGACTACGAGCAGTACTTC.

V is TRBV30 and J is TRBJ1-1, with TRBD1 matching over 7 bases. Losses at the gene ends were 2 bases for V and 4 bases for J; bases not matched to a gene: 4. Germline loops: CDR1 GTSNPN, CDR2 SVGIG (reference sequence). This CDR3 has 13 amino acids. DNA for the CDR3: TGTGCCTGGAGTAGTCAGGGGGTCACTGAAGCTTTCTTT. It specifies CAWSSQGVTEAFF.

This chain uses TRBV27 with TRBJ2-7; D is uncertain. The germline V and J ends were trimmed by 2 bases and 2 bases, with 13 bases remaining between them. CDR1 and CDR2 from the germline V gene are MNHEY and SMNVEV (reference sequence). The CDR3 is made up of 15 amino acids. CDR3: CASSLRVTPTYEQYF. The CDR3, as DNA: TGTGCCAGCAGTTTACGGGTAACGCCTACCTACGAGCAGTACTTC.

The chain links TRBV19 to TRBJ2-1; D is undetermined. CDR3 length equals 11 residues. Per germline, CDR1 LNHDA and CDR2 SQIVND (reference sequence). The V end was cut by 3 bases, the J end by 6 bases, with 3 bases between. The CDR3 sequence: CASSMGNEQFF. The CDR3 DNA follows: TGTGCCAGTAGTATGGGCAATGAGCAGTTCTTC. Full variable domain (rest looked up from reference TRBV19 and TRBJ2-1): DGGITQSPKYLFRKEGQNVTLSCEQNLNHDAMYWYRQDPGQGLRLIYYSQIVNDFQKGDIAEGYSVSREKKESFPLTVTSAQKNPTAFYLCASSMGNEQFFGPGTRLTVL.

This clone was detected only once. The CDR3: CASSPGTSVQPQHF. CDR3 sequence (DNA): TGTGCCAGCAGCCCCGGGACAAGCGTCCAGCCCCAGCATTTT. This chain connects TRBV7-2 to TRBJ1-5; tentatively, D is TRBD1 (6 bases). CDR1 and CDR2 (germline): SGHTA, FQGNSA. The CDR3 loop spans 14 amino acids. V was clipped by 5 bases and J by 7 bases, with 15 bases between them.

The chain has TRBV28 and TRBJ1-1, with D possibly matching TRBD1 (6 bases). Germline V CDR1 and CDR2: MDHEN, SYDVKM. The CDR3 loop spans 13 amino acids. Trimming took off 3 bases at V and 4 bases at J, with 9 bases between the two ends. CDR3 sequence (DNA): TGTGCCAGCAGTTTCAGGGGACCCACTGAAGCTTTCTTT. It specifies CASSFRGPTEAFF.

Comments on this clone: In the same sample, other DNA sequences code for this CDR3. The chain combines TRBV5-1 with TRBJ2-3; 9 bases agree with TRBD2. The CDR3 is made up of 14 amino acids. After removal of 3 bases from V and 3 bases from J, the junction contained 2 bases not matched to a gene. In germline, CDR1 is SGHRS, CDR2 YFSETQ. CDR3 DNA: TGCGCCAGCAGCTCGCGGGAGGGAACAGATACGCAGTATTTT. It encodes CASSSREGTDTQYF.

The V and J genes are TRBV27 and TRBJ2-1; no clear D. V was clipped by 3 bases and J by 0 bases, with 12 bases between them. Germline values: CDR1 MNHEY, CDR2 SMNVEV (reference sequence). This CDR3 region has 16 residues. For the CDR3, the DNA is TGTGCCAGCAGTTTTGTGGGGAAAAGCTCCTACAATGAGCAGTTCTTC. It encodes CASSFVGKSSYNEQFF.

CDR3 nucleotide sequence: TGTGCCAGCAGCTTAGGGCCGGGCGGGGGATCTGAGCAGTTCTTC. Amino acids: CASSLGPGGGSEQFF. The chain has TRBV7-2 and TRBJ2-1; 7 bases map to TRBD2. Losses at the gene ends were 1 base for V and 9 bases for J; bases not matched to a gene: 9. This CDR3 contains 15 residues. In germline, CDR1 is SGHTA, CDR2 FQGNSA.

The V gene is TRBV4-3, the J gene TRBJ2-7; 8 bases map to TRBD2. This CDR3 contains 22 residues. Losses at the gene ends were 0 bases for V and 0 bases for J; bases not matched to a gene: 22. Germline CDR1 and CDR2: LGHNA and YSLEER. DNA for the CDR3: TGCGCCAGCAGCCAAGATCGGGGGGGCGTAGAGTTCTGGACTACAAGCTCCTACGAGCAGTACTTC. Translated: CASSQDRGGVEFWTTSSYEQYF.

V and J are TRBV30 and TRBJ2-1; D is undetermined. This CDR3 region has 14 residues. Germline V gene data show CDR1 as GTSNPN and CDR2 as SVGIG (reference sequence). V lost 0 bases and J 6 bases, leaving 12 bases between the germline ends. CDR3 bases: TGTGCCTGGAGTGTAGGTTGGAGACCCAATGAGCAGTTCTTC. Its translation is CAWSVGWRPNEQFF.

The V call is TRBV12-5, the J call TRBJ2-7, with D possibly matching TRBD1 (6 bases). The CDR3 consists of 15 residues. Trimming shortened V by 6 bases and J by 5 bases, and 20 bases separated the two germline ends. The germline CDR1 and CDR2 sequences are LGHNT and FRNRAP. The CDR3 DNA is TGTGCTAGTGGAGACCTTAGCCTAAGGGGGAACGAGCAGTACTTC. This gives the protein CASGDLSLRGNEQYF.

V is TRBV19 and J is TRBJ1-2; 9 bases are shared with TRBD1. The CDR3 has 15 residues. The germline V gene has CDR1 LNHDA and CDR2 SQIVND (reference sequence). Trimming cost V 9 bases and J 4 bases; bases outside gene matches: 12. Here the CDR3 DNA reads TGTGCCAGCAAGGACAGGGGAGAAACCAGCTATGGCTACACCTTC. This encodes CASKDRGETSYGYTF.

The CDR3 loop is CASSLPRTYNEQFF. CDR3 in DNA: TGTGCCAGCAGCTTACCACGAACCTACAATGAGCAGTTCTTC. The chain employs TRBV7-2 and TRBJ2-1, with D uncertain. The CDR3 length is 14 residues. Trimming took 2 bases from V and 2 from J, leaving 7 bases between them. CDR1 is SGHTA and CDR2 is FQGNSA in the germline V gene.